This TCR beta chain was recorded in a study of T cell changes during pregnancy in multiple sclerosis. This CDR3 contains 15 residues. Trimming removed 3 bases at V and 0 bases at J, with 11 bases between. The germline V gene has CDR1 MDHEN and CDR2 SYDVKM. Data came from immunoSEQ multiplex PCR; TCRdb stores just in-frame clones and leaves some out. Among 65,000 to 85,000 clones listed, about 91% were seen once. The clonotype comes from a female donor with multiple sclerosis, enrolled in a pregnancy study. The rearrangement uses TRBV28 and TRBJ1-1; D is unclear. The sample here was peripheral blood, taken after pregnancy. DNA of the CDR3: TGTGCCAGCAGTTTGGGCAGATCCATGAACACTGAAGCTTTCTTT. It is translated as CASSLGRSMNTEAFF.